The rows below give T cell receptor beta chains drawn from one sample of a study of human T cells and chemical hapten exposure. TCRdb re-derived calls from the RACE reads in MiXCR, one entry per CDR3 protein. The sample yields about 160,000 distinct CDR3 sequences, approximately 30% seen once. The source was whole blood, collected in connection with sensitization to the hapten diphenylcyclopropenone (DPC). The receptors here all came from a woman aged 18-35 years with alopecia areata. Some clones in this sample may be carry-over from other donors' samples. Each CDR3 is given with its conserved first and last residue. The D gene is left open where the match is weak. The size entry is marked missing in some rows and otherwise reads once, few, many or a size class.

j_gene: TRBJ2-7; d_gene: -; abundance: few; v_gene: TRBV4-2; CDR3nt: TGTGCCAGCAGCCCCCAGGGACCGAAGGAGCAGTACTTC; CDR3aa: CASSPQGPKEQYF
j_gene: TRBJ2-1; d_gene: TRBD2; abundance: few; v_gene: TRBV29-1; CDR3nt: TGCAGCGTCGAGGGACTAGCAAGGAATGAGCAGTTCTTC; CDR3aa: CSVEGLARNEQFF
j_gene: TRBJ2-3; d_gene: TRBD1; abundance: many; v_gene: TRBV15; CDR3nt: TGTGCCACCAGCCTAACCGGGACAGGGCCAGATACGCAGTATTTT; CDR3aa: CATSLTGTGPDTQYF
j_gene: TRBJ2-3; d_gene: TRBD2; abundance: few; v_gene: TRBV30; CDR3nt: TGTGCCTGGAGTGTCGATTTGTCTAGCGGAGGCGCTACGCAGTATTTT; CDR3aa: CAWSVDLSSGGATQYF
j_gene: TRBJ1-5; d_gene: -; abundance: many; v_gene: TRBV19; CDR3nt: TGTGCCAGTAGTATAGGGGATAGCAATCAGCCCCAGCATTTT; CDR3aa: CASSIGDSNQPQHF
j_gene: TRBJ2-1; d_gene: -; abundance: -; v_gene: TRBV4-3; CDR3nt: TGCGCCAGCAGCTCCGCAGGGAGGTCGGGGAATGAGCAGTTCTTC; CDR3aa: CASSSAGRSGNEQFF
j_gene: TRBJ2-1; d_gene: -; abundance: many; v_gene: TRBV3-1; CDR3nt: TGTGCCAGCAGCCAAGTATCATATGACAATGAGCAGTTCTTC; CDR3aa: CASSQVSYDNEQFF
j_gene: TRBJ1-2; d_gene: -; abundance: many; v_gene: TRBV29-1; CDR3nt: TGCAGCGTTTTCGGGGAATTGACTAACTATGGCTACACCTTC; CDR3aa: CSVFGELTNYGYTF
j_gene: TRBJ1-1; d_gene: TRBD1; abundance: -; v_gene: TRBV12-3/TRBV12-4; CDR3nt: TGTGCCAGCAGCCCTAAGACAGGGGGCCCTGAAGCTTTCTTT; CDR3aa: CASSPKTGGPEAFF
j_gene: TRBJ2-7; d_gene: TRBD2; abundance: -; v_gene: TRBV4-1; CDR3nt: TGCGCCAGCAGCCACTCGACTAGCGGGGCCTACGAGCAGTACTTC; CDR3aa: CASSHSTSGAYEQYF
j_gene: TRBJ1-1; d_gene: -; abundance: -; v_gene: TRBV6-5; CDR3nt: TGTGCCAGCACCAAAAACACTGAAGCTTTCTTT; CDR3aa: CASTKNTEAFF
j_gene: TRBJ2-5; d_gene: TRBD2; abundance: -; v_gene: TRBV29-1; CDR3nt: TGCAGCGCCCGGACTAGCGGGACCAAGACCCAGTACTTC; CDR3aa: CSARTSGTKTQYF
j_gene: TRBJ2-1; d_gene: TRBD2; abundance: -; v_gene: TRBV7-8; CDR3nt: TGTGCCAGCAGCTCGCCTGGGACTAGCGGGTTCACCTACAATGAGCAGTTCTTC; CDR3aa: CASSSPGTSGFTYNEQFF
j_gene: TRBJ2-1; d_gene: -; abundance: -; v_gene: TRBV29-1; CDR3nt: TGCAGCGTTGGGGGGGTCGCAGACTCCTACAATGAGCAGTTCTTC; CDR3aa: CSVGGVADSYNEQFF
j_gene: TRBJ1-1; d_gene: TRBD1; abundance: few; v_gene: TRBV29-1; CDR3nt: TGCAGCGTTCACCCAGGGGGCAACACTGAAGCTTTCTTT; CDR3aa: CSVHPGGNTEAFF
j_gene: TRBJ1-2; d_gene: -; abundance: -; v_gene: TRBV2; CDR3nt: TGTGCCAGCAGCAAGGGGGACTATGGCTACACCTTC; CDR3aa: CASSKGDYGYTF
j_gene: TRBJ1-3; d_gene: TRBD1; abundance: -; v_gene: TRBV7-2; CDR3nt: TGTGCCAGCAGCTCCCGGGACAGGGGGCTGACTGGAAACACCATATATTTT; CDR3aa: CASSSRDRGLTGNTIYF
j_gene: TRBJ1-2; d_gene: -; abundance: -; v_gene: TRBV12-5; CDR3nt: TGTGCTAGTGGCGATTGGGGGGGGAACTATGGCTACACCTTC; CDR3aa: CASGDWGGNYGYTF
j_gene: TRBJ1-5; d_gene: -; abundance: many; v_gene: TRBV18; CDR3nt: TGTGCCAGCTCACCAGGCCAGGGAGGGCAGCCCCAGCATTTT; CDR3aa: CASSPGQGGQPQHF
j_gene: TRBJ1-2; d_gene: -; abundance: once; v_gene: TRBV6-5; CDR3nt: TGTGCCAGCAGGCCGGCGGGCGGCTATGGCTACACCTTC; CDR3aa: CASRPAGGYGYTF
j_gene: TRBJ1-5; d_gene: -; abundance: -; v_gene: TRBV2; CDR3nt: TGTGCCAGCATTCGGGACAGCAATCAGCCCCAGCATTTT; CDR3aa: CASIRDSNQPQHF
j_gene: TRBJ1-1; d_gene: -; abundance: -; v_gene: TRBV6-6; CDR3nt: TGTGCCAGCAGTTACGCGGGGTCTCGGTCTGAAGCTTTCTTT; CDR3aa: CASSYAGSRSEAFF
j_gene: TRBJ1-2; d_gene: -; abundance: -; v_gene: TRBV14; CDR3nt: TGTGCCAGCAGCCCGGACGCTAACTATGGCTACACCTTC; CDR3aa: CASSPDANYGYTF
j_gene: TRBJ2-1; d_gene: -; abundance: -; v_gene: TRBV7-3; CDR3nt: TGTGCCAGCAGCCCCGCCCAGGGGATGGAGCAGTTCTTC; CDR3aa: CASSPAQGMEQFF
j_gene: TRBJ1-5; d_gene: -; abundance: -; v_gene: TRBV7-2; CDR3nt: TGTGCCAGCAGCTTTAACAGTGCATTTAGCAATCAGCCCCAGCATTTT; CDR3aa: CASSFNSAFSNQPQHF
j_gene: TRBJ2-5; d_gene: TRBD1; abundance: -; v_gene: TRBV9; CDR3nt: TGTGCCAGCAGCGTCGGGACAGAGTCTTGGGGAGAGACCCAGTACTTC; CDR3aa: CASSVGTESWGETQYF
j_gene: TRBJ2-7; d_gene: -; abundance: -; v_gene: TRBV20-1; CDR3nt: TGCAGTATACAGGGCTCCTACGAGCAGTACTTC; CDR3aa: CSIQGSYEQYF
j_gene: TRBJ1-5; d_gene: TRBD1; abundance: -; v_gene: TRBV6-2/TRBV6-3; CDR3nt: TGTGCCAGCACCACGGGCGGGACAGTGTCCATGCCCCAGCATTTT; CDR3aa: CASTTGGTVSMPQHF
j_gene: TRBJ1-4; d_gene: -; abundance: -; v_gene: TRBV9; CDR3nt: TGTGCCAGCAGCGTAGTAGGGGCTACTAATGAAAAACTGTTTTTT; CDR3aa: CASSVVGATNEKLFF
j_gene: TRBJ2-3; d_gene: -; abundance: -; v_gene: TRBV2; CDR3nt: TGTGCCAGCAGCGGCTTCCGGGACGCCGATTCCACAGATACGCAGTATTTT; CDR3aa: CASSGFRDADSTDTQYF
j_gene: TRBJ1-5; d_gene: TRBD1; abundance: -; v_gene: TRBV4-1; CDR3nt: TGCGCCAGCAGCCAAGTGACAGGGAATCAGCCCCAGCATTTT; CDR3aa: CASSQVTGNQPQHF
j_gene: TRBJ1-4; d_gene: -; abundance: -; v_gene: TRBV29-1; CDR3nt: TGCAGCGTAAGTCCTGTCCGGGCAACTAATGAAAAACTGTTTTTT; CDR3aa: CSVSPVRATNEKLFF
j_gene: TRBJ1-1; d_gene: -; abundance: -; v_gene: TRBV5-1; CDR3nt: TGCGCCAGCAGCCCCTCAGAGGGCCTTCGGGCTTTCTTT; CDR3aa: CASSPSEGLRAFF
j_gene: TRBJ2-7; d_gene: TRBD1; abundance: -; v_gene: TRBV7-2; CDR3nt: TGTGCCAGCAGCAATCCCTCCGGCGGACAGGGGCAGTACTTC; CDR3aa: CASSNPSGGQGQYF
j_gene: TRBJ1-5; d_gene: TRBD1; abundance: -; v_gene: TRBV11-2; CDR3nt: TGTGCCAGCAGCTTAGCGACAGGGGGAGCCAATCAGCCCCAGCATTTT; CDR3aa: CASSLATGGANQPQHF
j_gene: TRBJ2-5; d_gene: TRBD2; abundance: many; v_gene: TRBV6-6; CDR3nt: TGTGCCAGCAGTTTAGCGGGAGTAGAGACCCAGTACTTC; CDR3aa: CASSLAGVETQYF
j_gene: TRBJ1-4; d_gene: -; abundance: -; v_gene: TRBV7-2; CDR3nt: TGTGCCAGCAGCTTAAGTATCGCGGACGCAGAAAAACTGTTTTTT; CDR3aa: CASSLSIADAEKLFF
j_gene: TRBJ2-2; d_gene: -; abundance: -; v_gene: TRBV2; CDR3nt: TGTGCCAGCGCCAAAGGTGGACCGAACACCGGGGAGCTGTTTTTT; CDR3aa: CASAKGGPNTGELFF
j_gene: TRBJ2-5; d_gene: TRBD1; abundance: -; v_gene: TRBV29-1; CDR3nt: TGCAGCGGGACGGGACAGGCAGTGAAGACCCAGTACTTC; CDR3aa: CSGTGQAVKTQYF
j_gene: TRBJ2-2; d_gene: TRBD2; abundance: -; v_gene: TRBV11-2; CDR3nt: TGTGCCAGCAGCTTCCCCGGGACTAGCGGGGGTGGCACCGGGGAGCTGTTTTTT; CDR3aa: CASSFPGTSGGGTGELFF
j_gene: TRBJ2-5; d_gene: -; abundance: -; v_gene: TRBV29-1; CDR3nt: TGCAGCGTTGCCAGGTCGGAGACCCAGTACTTC; CDR3aa: CSVARSETQYF
j_gene: TRBJ2-3; d_gene: TRBD2; abundance: -; v_gene: TRBV5-1; CDR3nt: TGCGCCAGCAGCTTCCTAGCGGGAGATACGCAGTATTTT; CDR3aa: CASSFLAGDTQYF
j_gene: TRBJ2-3; d_gene: TRBD2; abundance: -; v_gene: TRBV5-8; CDR3nt: TGTGCCAGCAGCTTGTACGGGGGGAGCACAGATACGCAGTATTTT; CDR3aa: CASSLYGGSTDTQYF
j_gene: TRBJ2-7; d_gene: TRBD2; abundance: once; v_gene: TRBV7-6; CDR3nt: TGTGCCAGCAGCTCGACTAGCGGGGGGCCCTACGAGCAGTACTTC; CDR3aa: CASSSTSGGPYEQYF
j_gene: TRBJ1-5; d_gene: TRBD1; abundance: once; v_gene: TRBV6-2/TRBV6-3; CDR3nt: TGTGCCAGCAGTTCCGACAGGGTTCACCAGCCCCAGCATTTT; CDR3aa: CASSSDRVHQPQHF
j_gene: TRBJ2-7; d_gene: -; abundance: -; v_gene: TRBV15; CDR3nt: TGTGCCACCAGCAGAGATAAGGGGCACAACGAGCAGTACTTC; CDR3aa: CATSRDKGHNEQYF
j_gene: TRBJ1-3; d_gene: -; abundance: -; v_gene: TRBV9; CDR3nt: TGTGCCAGCAGCGTCCTCGATAGCTCTGGAAACACCATATATTTT; CDR3aa: CASSVLDSSGNTIYF
j_gene: TRBJ2-7; d_gene: -; abundance: few; v_gene: TRBV7-9; CDR3nt: TGTGCCAGCAGGGGACTCGGCAACGAGCAGTACTTC; CDR3aa: CASRGLGNEQYF
j_gene: TRBJ1-1; d_gene: -; abundance: few; v_gene: TRBV6-5; CDR3nt: TGTGCCAGCAGTTACTCGATGGGGGGCACTGAAGCTTTCTTT; CDR3aa: CASSYSMGGTEAFF
j_gene: TRBJ1-2; d_gene: TRBD1; abundance: -; v_gene: TRBV5-6; CDR3nt: TGTGCCAGCAGCTTGGGGGACAGGGTATCTGGCTACACCTTC; CDR3aa: CASSLGDRVSGYTF
j_gene: TRBJ2-3; d_gene: -; abundance: few; v_gene: TRBV18; CDR3nt: TGTGCCAGCTCACCTACTACAGTAGGGGCAGATACGCAGTATTTT; CDR3aa: CASSPTTVGADTQYF
j_gene: TRBJ2-1; d_gene: TRBD2; abundance: -; v_gene: TRBV11-2; CDR3nt: TGTGCCAGCAGCTTAGGGAGCGGGATGGGTGAGCAGTTCTTC; CDR3aa: CASSLGSGMGEQFF
j_gene: TRBJ1-1; d_gene: -; abundance: few; v_gene: TRBV7-6; CDR3nt: TGTGCCAGCAGCCGGCGGGGTGGGGGGACGAACACTGAAGCTTTCTTT; CDR3aa: CASSRRGGGTNTEAFF
j_gene: TRBJ1-5; d_gene: TRBD1; abundance: many; v_gene: TRBV2; CDR3nt: TGTGCCAGCAGCCTGGACAGGGGTAGCAATCAGCCCCAGCATTTT; CDR3aa: CASSLDRGSNQPQHF
j_gene: TRBJ2-5; d_gene: -; abundance: -; v_gene: TRBV7-9; CDR3nt: TGTGCCAGCGAGGCCCAGCAAGAGACCCAGTACTTC; CDR3aa: CASEAQQETQYF